This T cell receptor (beta chain) was identified during a study of identifying expanded T cells in peripheral blood. Study findings and constraints: Variance in clone template counts between approximately 2-week samples significantly increased with total template count across all healthy donors.

Unmatched junction bases numbered 8, after V lost 3 bases and J lost 0 bases. The CDR3 sequence is 18 residues long. Germline CDR1 SGHVS, CDR2 FQNEAQ. TCRdb's table, derived via immunoSEQ multiplex PCR, lists solely in-frame clones and lacks some. The table includes about 100,000 clones, around 90% detected once. Notes on this clone: The antigen remains undetermined.

During the collection period, no donor immune events like infections were recorded. Specimen: blood. The source of this sequence is a person between 18 and 75 years old in good health. The V call is TRBV7-8, the J call TRBJ2-1, with TRBD2 matching 10 bases. The CDR3 nucleotides are TGTGCCAGCAGCTTTCGGGTAGCGGGGGGCCTCTCCTACAATGAGCAGTTCTTC. This translates into CASSFRVAGGLSYNEQFF.